One T cell receptor (beta chain) is described in this entry. Its antigen remains unknown. Vbeta (60) and Jbeta (13) primers were used in the PCR. Repertoires were generated with immunoSEQ multiplex PCR, while TCRdb's copy carries only in-frame clones and drops some. The sample shows 90,000 or so clones, just under 70% of them seen only once. The data belong to a study of cytomegalovirus exposure and HLA in healthy donors. V was cut by 4 bases and J by 4 bases, with 20 bases left in between. The CDR3 is made up of 16 amino acids. Germline loops: CDR1 SGHRS, CDR2 YFSETQ. The study, taken as a whole, reports: Researchers had no immune exposure information except CMV serostatus available. In a later analysis, HLA-associated beta chains showed higher expansion and lower generation probabilities than comparable chains.

What was sequenced was PBMCs. The sequence was collected from a woman aged 45 to 65 in good health and CMV-seropositive. This rearrangement joins TRBV5-1 to TRBJ1-1; D may be TRBD1 (5 bases). CDR3 coding DNA: TGCGCCAGCAGCGCTTCGCAAGGGGCCGTGGGCACTGAAGCTTTCTTT. Protein: CASSASQGAVGTEAFF.